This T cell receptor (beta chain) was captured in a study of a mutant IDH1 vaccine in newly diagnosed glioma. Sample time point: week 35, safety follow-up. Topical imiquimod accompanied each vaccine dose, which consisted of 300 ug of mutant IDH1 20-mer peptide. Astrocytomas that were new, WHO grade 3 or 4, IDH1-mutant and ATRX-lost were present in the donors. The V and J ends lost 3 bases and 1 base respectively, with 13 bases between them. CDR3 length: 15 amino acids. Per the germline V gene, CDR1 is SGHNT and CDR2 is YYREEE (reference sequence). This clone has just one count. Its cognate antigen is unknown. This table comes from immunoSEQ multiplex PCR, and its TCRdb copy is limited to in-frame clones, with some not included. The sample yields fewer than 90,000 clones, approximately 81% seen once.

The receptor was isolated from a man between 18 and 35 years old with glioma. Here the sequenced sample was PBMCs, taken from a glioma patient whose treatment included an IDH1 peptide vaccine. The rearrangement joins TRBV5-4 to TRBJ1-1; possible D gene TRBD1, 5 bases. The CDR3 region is CASSWGPGGNTEAFF. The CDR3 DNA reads TGTGCCAGCAGCTGGGGCCCTGGGGGGAACACTGAAGCTTTCTTT.